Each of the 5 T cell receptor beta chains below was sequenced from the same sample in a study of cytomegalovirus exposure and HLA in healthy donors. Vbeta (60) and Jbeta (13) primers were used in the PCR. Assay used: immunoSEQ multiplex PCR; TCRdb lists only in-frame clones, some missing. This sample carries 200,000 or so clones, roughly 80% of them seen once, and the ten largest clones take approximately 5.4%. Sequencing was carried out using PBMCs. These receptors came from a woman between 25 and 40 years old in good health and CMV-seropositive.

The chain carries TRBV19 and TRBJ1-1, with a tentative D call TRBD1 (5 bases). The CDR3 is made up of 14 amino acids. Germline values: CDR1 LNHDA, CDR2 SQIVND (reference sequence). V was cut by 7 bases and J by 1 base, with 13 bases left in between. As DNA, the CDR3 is TGTGCCAGTACCTCAGGGAGGCCGAACACTGAAGCTTTCTTT. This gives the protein CASTSGRPNTEAFF.

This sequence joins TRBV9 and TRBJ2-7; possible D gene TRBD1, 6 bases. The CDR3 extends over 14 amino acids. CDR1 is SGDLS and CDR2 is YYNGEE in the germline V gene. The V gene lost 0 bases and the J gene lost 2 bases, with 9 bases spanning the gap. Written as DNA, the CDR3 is TGTGCCAGCAGCGTAGCAGGACAGACCTACGAGCAGTACTTC. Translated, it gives CASSVAGQTYEQYF.

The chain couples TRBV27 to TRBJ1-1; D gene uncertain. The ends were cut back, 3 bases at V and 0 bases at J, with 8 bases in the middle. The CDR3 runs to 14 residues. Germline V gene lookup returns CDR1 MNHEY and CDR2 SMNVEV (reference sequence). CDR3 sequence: CASSFRGMNTEAFF. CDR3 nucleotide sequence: TGTGCCAGCAGTTTTCGAGGAATGAACACTGAAGCTTTCTTT.

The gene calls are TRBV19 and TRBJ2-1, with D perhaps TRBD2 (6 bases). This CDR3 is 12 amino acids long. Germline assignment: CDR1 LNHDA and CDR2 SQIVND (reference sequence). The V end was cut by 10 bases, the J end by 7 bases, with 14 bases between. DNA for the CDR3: TGTGCCACCTCGGGACTTACTAATGAGCAGTTCTTC. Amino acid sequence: CATSGLTNEQFF.

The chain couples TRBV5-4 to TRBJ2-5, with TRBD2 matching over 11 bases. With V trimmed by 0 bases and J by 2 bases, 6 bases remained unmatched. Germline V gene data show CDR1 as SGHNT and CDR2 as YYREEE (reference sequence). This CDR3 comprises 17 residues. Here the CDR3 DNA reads TGTGCCAGCAGCTTGGCGCTAGGGACTAGCGGACAAGAGACCCAGTACTTC. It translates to CASSLALGTSGQETQYF. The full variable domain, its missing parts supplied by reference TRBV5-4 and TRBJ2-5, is ETGVTQSPTHLIKTRGQQVTLRCSSQSGHNTVSWYQQALGQGPQFIFQYYREEENGRGNFPPRFSGLQFPNYSSELNVNALELDDSALYLCASSLALGTSGQETQYFGPGTRLLVL.